Below are 7 T cell receptor beta chains sequenced from a single sample in a study of T cells in Graves' hyperthyroidism and ophthalmopathy. Regions amplified from RNA transcripts were the TCR beta CDR3 regions. In the first-round RT-PCR of the TCR CDR3, the HTBI primer set was used. TCRdb reprocessed the multiplex PCR reads with MiXCR, giving one entry per CDR3 protein. The data contain 560,000 or so distinct CDR3 sequences, just over 45% of them seen just once; the ten biggest clones take up nearly 8.5%. Sequencing used peripheral blood or thyroid tissue (not recorded which). The receptors stem from a woman younger than 30 with Graves' hyperthyroidism.

This clonotype was observed a few times. The chain has TRBV7-2 and TRBJ2-7; D is perhaps TRBD2 (6 bases). There are 13 residues in the CDR3. Between the trimmed V and J ends, which lost 1 base and 8 bases, there was a span of 12 bases. Germline V gene sequence: CDR1 SGHTA, CDR2 FQGNSA. The CDR3 DNA follows: TGTGCCAGCAGCTTAGATGCGGGACGGAAGCAGTACTTC. Its protein is CASSLDAGRKQYF.

J is TRBJ2-5 and V is TRBV7-2; 8 bases are shared with TRBD2. Germline CDR1 SGHTA, CDR2 FQGNSA. Germline trimming cut 7 bases from V and 5 bases from J; bases unmatched to any gene: 9. The CDR3 is 14 residues long. The CDR3 DNA follows: TGTGCCAGCACCACACCGGGAGGGGAGGAGACCCAGTACTTC. Its translation: CASTTPGGEETQYF.

The CDR3, as DNA: TGTGCCAGCAGGGGTCGCGGGCCCTCCTACGAGCAGTACTTC. Translated: CASRGRGPSYEQYF. V and J are TRBV6-1 and TRBJ2-7, with D possibly matching TRBD2 (5 bases). The CDR3 has 14 amino acids. CDR1 is MNHNS, CDR2 SASEGT, per germline. The germline V and J ends were trimmed by 6 bases and 0 bases, with 12 bases remaining between them.

Only a few counts were recorded for this clonotype. V and J are TRBV5-1 and TRBJ1-1, with no clear D. Germline V gene data show CDR1 as SGHRS and CDR2 as YFSETQ. The V gene lost 0 bases and the J gene lost 0 bases, with 6 bases spanning the gap. The CDR3 totals 14 residues. CDR3 residues: CASSLGSLNTEAFF. CDR3 sequence (DNA): TGCGCCAGCAGCTTGGGCAGCCTGAACACTGAAGCTTTCTTT. Complete variable domain (other parts from reference TRBV5-1 and TRBJ1-1): KAGVTQTPRYLIKTRGQQVTLSCSPISGHRSVSWYQQTPGQGLQFLFEYFSETQRNKGNFPGRFSGRQFSNSRSEMNVSTLELGDSALYLCASSLGSLNTEAFFGQGTRLTVV.

As to this clonotype: Just one base apart from a much larger clone, this may be a read error. The chain combines TRBV10-3 with TRBJ2-3; D is undetermined. V was pared by 7 bases and J by 6 bases, with 8 bases between. CDR1 and CDR2 from the germline V gene are ENHRY and SYGVKD. This CDR3 contains 11 residues. The CDR3 DNA sequence: TGTGCCATCATTGAAGATGATACGCAGTATTTT. It is translated as CAIIEDDTQYF.

This clonotype has just a few counts. A read error may be the cause here, since a much bigger clone is one base away. The rearrangement joins TRBV11-3 to TRBJ1-6; D unclear. Germline V gene data show CDR1 as SGHNT and CDR2 as YENEEA. Between the trimmed V and J ends, which lost 6 bases and 8 bases, there was a span of 8 bases. CDR3 length: 12 amino acids. The CDR3 nucleotides are TGTGCCAGCAGTTTACAGCATTCACCCCTCCACTTT. This translates into CASSLQHSPLHF.

This clonotype was seen a few times. The chain is built from TRBV18 and TRBJ1-6; D unclear. V lost 4 bases to trimming and J lost 4 bases, with 2 bases between them. CDR3 length: 12 residues. The germline V gene encodes CDR1 KGHSH and CDR2 LQKENI. CDR3 sequence (DNA): TGTGCCAGCTCACAATATAATTCACCCCTCCACTTT. Residues: CASSQYNSPLHF.